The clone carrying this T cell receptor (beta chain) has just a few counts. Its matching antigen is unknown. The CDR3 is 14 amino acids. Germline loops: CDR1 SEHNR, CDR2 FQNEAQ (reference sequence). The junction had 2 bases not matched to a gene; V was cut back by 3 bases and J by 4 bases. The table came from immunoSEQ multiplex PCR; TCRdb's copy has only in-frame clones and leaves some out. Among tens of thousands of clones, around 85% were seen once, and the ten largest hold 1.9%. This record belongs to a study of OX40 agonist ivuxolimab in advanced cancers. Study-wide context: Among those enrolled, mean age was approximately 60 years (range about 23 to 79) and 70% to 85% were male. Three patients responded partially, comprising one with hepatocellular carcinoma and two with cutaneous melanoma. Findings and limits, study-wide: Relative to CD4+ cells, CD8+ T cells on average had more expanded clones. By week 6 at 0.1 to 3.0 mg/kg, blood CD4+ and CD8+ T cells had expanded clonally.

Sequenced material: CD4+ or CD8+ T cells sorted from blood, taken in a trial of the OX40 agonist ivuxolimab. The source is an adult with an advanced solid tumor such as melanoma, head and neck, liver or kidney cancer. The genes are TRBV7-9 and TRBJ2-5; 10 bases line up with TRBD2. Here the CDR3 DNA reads TGTGCCAGCAGCTTCTCTAGCGGGGGAGAGACCCAGTACTTC. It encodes CASSFSSGGETQYF.